These 27 T cell receptor beta chains share one sample of origin, sequenced in a study of T-cell memory formation after mild COVID-19. TCRdb re-called the 5' RACE reads with MiXCR, one entry per CDR3 protein. Here the sample spans about 250,000 distinct CDR3 sequences, less than 20% being singletons. Sequenced: PBMCs or a T cell subset sorted from them (not recorded which). The receptor set was obtained from an adult woman who had mild COVID-19 (a few samples of this study predate the infection). Cell type and time point are not known.

This clonotype was found a few times. The CDR3, as DNA: TGTGCCTGGAGTGTACTTGGGACAGGGAAAGATTTCTTT. Encoded protein: CAWSVLGTGKDFF. The chain uses TRBV30 and TRBJ1-1; 9 bases match TRBD1. The CDR3 sequence is 13 residues long. V dropped 0 bases and J dropped 13; count of bases not matched to a gene: 9. In germline, CDR1 is GTSNPN, CDR2 SVGIG (reference sequence).

This clonotype was counted only a few times. The rearrangement joins TRBV20-1 to TRBJ1-4, with D unresolved. V lost 3 bases and J lost 0, with 11 bases in between. Germline V lookup: CDR1 DFQATT, CDR2 SNEGSKA (reference sequence). This CDR3 is built from 15 residues. The CDR3 nucleotides are TGCAGTGCTAGTGGCGGGTCGGCAACTAATGAAAAACTGTTTTTT. Its protein product is CSASGGSATNEKLFF.

This chain links TRBV5-1 with TRBJ1-2, with a weak D call TRBD1 (5 bases). Trimming took 0 bases from V and 6 from J, leaving 6 bases between them. CDR3 size: 12 residues. CDR1 and CDR2 (germline): SGHRS, YFSETQ. DNA of the CDR3: TGCGCCAGCAGCTTGGTGGGGGATGGCTACACCTTC. As protein: CASSLVGDGYTF.

This clonotype was picked up a small number of times. The chain joins TRBV21-1 to TRBJ1-1; TRBD1, the table's D call, lacks a check against the DNA. TRBV21-1 counts as a pseudogene. The CDR3 spans 17 residues. CDR3 sequence: CASSKEPLTGVNTEAFF. CDR3 bases: TGTGCCAGCAGCAAAGAGCCACTGACAGGGGTGAACACTGAAGCTTTCTTT.

This clonotype was counted many times. The V gene is TRBV12-3 or TRBV12-4, the J gene TRBJ2-1, with 12 bases identical to TRBD2. The junction had 9 bases not matched to a gene; V was cut back by 5 bases and J by 10 bases. CDR3 length equals 15 residues. The CDR3 bases are TGTGCCAGCAGTCCGAGACTAGCGGGAGTTGGGGAGCAGTTCTTC. It translates to CASSPRLAGVGEQFF.

This clonotype was found a few times. The gene calls are TRBV6-5 and TRBJ1-2, with 8 bases that match TRBD1. This CDR3 contains 15 residues. Germline CDR1 MNHEY, CDR2 SVGAGI. J gave up 5 bases and V 3 bases, and 8 bases lay outside the gene matches. Written as DNA, the CDR3 is TGTGCCAGCAGTTATTCCGGGACAGGAGTTTATGGCTACACCTTC. Amino acids: CASSYSGTGVYGYTF.

J is TRBJ2-3 and V is TRBV5-1; TRBD2 is a possible D gene (5 bases). CDR1 and CDR2 from the germline V gene are SGHRS and YFSETQ. The CDR3 spans 15 residues. The germline V and J ends were trimmed by 0 bases and 1 base, with 9 bases remaining between them. For the CDR3, the DNA is TGCGCCAGCAGCTTGGACGGGGTACGCACAGATACGCAGTATTTT. This codes for CASSLDGVRTDTQYF. Using reference TRBV5-1 and TRBJ2-3 for the parts outside the CDR3, the full variable domain is KAGVTQTPRYLIKTRGQQVTLSCSPISGHRSVSWYQQTPGQGLQFLFEYFSETQRNKGNFPGRFSGRQFSNSRSEMNVSTLELGDSALYLCASSLDGVRTDTQYFGPGTRLTVL.

This clonotype was recorded at least ten times. Written as DNA, the CDR3 is TGTGCCAGTAGTATAGACGGGCAGGGACTTCTATACGAGCAGTACTTC. As protein: CASSIDGQGLLYEQYF. This chain connects TRBV19 to TRBJ2-7, with D possibly being TRBD2 (6 bases). Germline V gene sequence: CDR1 LNHDA, CDR2 SQIVND (reference sequence). Trimming shortened V by 0 bases and J by 4 bases, and 16 bases separated the two germline ends. This CDR3 is 16 amino acids long.

V gene TRBV5-6 combines with J gene TRBJ2-3; 11 bases align to TRBD2. This CDR3 has 19 amino acids. Trimming cost V 2 bases and J 0 bases; bases outside gene matches: 11. Germline V gene data show CDR1 as SGHDT and CDR2 as YYEEEE. The CDR3 nucleotides are TGTGCCAGCAGCTTCACTAGCGGGAGTTTAGGGACTAGCACAGATACGCAGTATTTT. Translated, it gives CASSFTSGSLGTSTDTQYF.

V gene TRBV12-3 or TRBV12-4 combines with J gene TRBJ2-7; D is ambiguous. The CDR3 is 14 residues long. V gave up 6 bases and J gave up 2 bases, with 14 bases separating them. CDR3: CASSPYRNTYEQYF. CDR3 DNA: TGTGCCAGCAGCCCGTACAGAAATACCTACGAGCAGTACTTC.

CDR3 bases: TGCAGCTTTAACCGGGACTCCGTCGGGACCCAGTACTTC. Its protein product is CSFNRDSVGTQYF. This chain joins TRBV29-1 and TRBJ2-5; a possible D gene is TRBD2 (6 bases). Germline CDR1 reads SQVTM; CDR2 reads ANQGSEA. This CDR3 has 13 amino acids. V was cut by 8 bases and J by 7 bases, with 20 bases left in between.

This clonotype was counted only a few times. The gene calls are TRBV7-2 and TRBJ1-1; 8 nucleotides align to TRBD1. Germline lookup yields CDR1 SGHTA and CDR2 FQGNSA. CDR3 length: 13 residues. J gave up 10 bases and V 8 bases, and 12 bases lay outside the gene matches. CDR3 bases: TGTGCCAGCTCAGGACAGGGCGTTGGCGCAGCTTTCTTT. This codes for CASSGQGVGAAFF.

This clonotype was recorded a few times. The gene calls are TRBV20-1 and TRBJ1-1; D is ambiguous. The CDR3 spans 12 residues. Trimming pared 6 bases from V and 3 bases from J, leaving 11 bases between. CDR1 is DFQATT and CDR2 is SNEGSKA in the germline V gene (reference sequence). The DNA for the CDR3 is TGCAGTGCCAGGTCCGGGGACACTGAAGCTTTCTTT. Encoded protein: CSARSGDTEAFF.

The table lists this clonotype with a few counts. The chain uses TRBV3-1 and TRBJ1-2; D is unresolved. This CDR3 is 15 amino acids long. V gave up 0 bases and J gave up 4 bases, with 12 bases separating them. Germline CDR1 LGHDT, CDR2 YNNKEL (reference sequence). CDR3 in DNA: TGTGCCAGCAGCCAAGATGCGATGGAGTCCTATGGCTACACCTTC. Amino acids: CASSQDAMESYGYTF.

This clonotype was seen more than once but under ten times. The V gene is TRBV9, the J gene TRBJ2-5, with 11 positions matching TRBD2. From germline, CDR1 is SGDLS and CDR2 YYNGEE. CDR3 size: 15 residues. V lost 7 bases and J lost 5; bases outside the gene matches: 10. The CDR3 region has the DNA TGTGCCAGCGCCCCACTAGCGGGGGCCCCTGAGACCCAGTACTTC. This translates into CASAPLAGAPETQYF. The full variable domain, with the rest looked up from reference TRBV9 and TRBJ2-5, is DSGVTQTPKHLITATGQRVTLRCSPRSGDLSVYWYQQSLDQGLQFLIQYYNGEERAKGNILERFSAQQFPDLHSELNLSSLELGDSALYFCASAPLAGAPETQYFGPGTRLLVL.

The chain couples TRBV5-1 to TRBJ1-4; D remains ambiguous. Germline V gene lookup returns CDR1 SGHRS and CDR2 YFSETQ. CDR3 length: 16 amino acids. The V end was cut by 5 bases, the J end by 0 bases, with 14 bases between. Written as DNA, the CDR3 is TGCGCCAGCAGGGGATCTTTGGGGACAACTAATGAAAAACTGTTTTTT. It yields the protein CASRGSLGTTNEKLFF.

Only a few counts were recorded for this clonotype. CDR3 sequence (DNA): TGTGCCACCAGCAGAGATCGAGACGCCAACTATGGCTACACCTTC. Protein sequence: CATSRDRDANYGYTF. The chain is built from TRBV15 and TRBJ1-2, with D unresolved. The CDR3 is 15 amino acids. Per germline, CDR1 LNHNV and CDR2 YYDKDF (reference sequence). V was trimmed by 0 bases and J by 2 bases, leaving 10 bases between them.

The chain recombines TRBV20-1 with TRBJ1-5; D is uncertain. The V gene's germline CDR1 is DFQATT and CDR2 SNEGSKA (reference sequence). The CDR3 sequence is 12 residues long. With 4 bases removed from V and 0 bases from J, the gap between germline ends came to 4 bases. CDR3 DNA: TGCAGTGCTATGGGTAGCAATCAGCCCCAGCATTTT. Its translation is CSAMGSNQPQHF.

V usage is TRBV20-1 and J usage is TRBJ2-7; 7 positions agree with TRBD1. CDR1 DFQATT and CDR2 SNEGSKA come from the germline V gene (reference sequence). The CDR3 contains 13 residues. V lost 2 bases to trimming and J lost 5 bases; unmatched junction nucleotides: 6. CDR3 bases: TGCAGTGCTAGAAAAAGGGGGCTAAACGAGCAGTACTTC. This codes for CSARKRGLNEQYF.

The sample holds a few counts of this clonotype. This chain connects TRBV6-5 to TRBJ2-5; D is perhaps TRBD2 (7 bases). Trimming took 8 bases from V and 7 from J, leaving 14 bases between them. This CDR3 has 12 amino acids. Germline V gene data show CDR1 as MNHEY and CDR2 as SVGAGI. CDR3 in DNA: TGTGCCAGCGGTGGGAGGGGGACGACCCAGTACTTC. This sequence encodes CASGGRGTTQYF.

This clonotype appeared a few times. The chain links TRBV20-1 to TRBJ2-3, with D possibly matching TRBD1 (5 bases). V was cut by 7 bases and J by 0 bases, with 14 bases left in between. Germline CDR1 DFQATT, CDR2 SNEGSKA (reference sequence). CDR3 length: 14 amino acids. The CDR3 loop is CSVAPPGSTDTQYF. In DNA form, the CDR3 reads TGCAGTGTAGCTCCCCCAGGGAGCACAGATACGCAGTATTTT.

V and J are TRBV3-1 and TRBJ1-1; D call uncertain. Germline loops: CDR1 LGHDT, CDR2 YNNKEL (reference sequence). The CDR3 runs 12 residues. The V and J ends lost 2 bases and 2 bases respectively, with 3 bases between them. CDR3 region: CASSQFNTEAFF. Written as DNA, the CDR3 is TGTGCCAGCAGCCAATTTAACACTGAAGCTTTCTTT.

This sequence joins TRBV11-1 and TRBJ1-1; D gene uncertain. This CDR3 comprises 14 residues. V was cut by 3 bases and J by 7 bases, with 15 bases left in between. CDR1 is SGHAT and CDR2 is FQDESV in the germline V gene (reference sequence). CDR3 nucleotide sequence: TGTGCCAGCAGCTTTGACGACATAACGTTTGAAGCTTTCTTT. Encoded protein: CASSFDDITFEAFF.

This rearrangement joins TRBV7-8 to TRBJ2-7; D remains unclear. CDR1 and CDR2 from the germline V gene are SGHVS and FQNEAQ. This CDR3 region has 16 residues. Trimming took off 5 bases at V and 5 bases at J, with 22 bases between the two ends. CDR3: CASSTSGLGPRNEQYF. CDR3 nucleotides: TGTGCCAGCAGCACCTCGGGTCTTGGGCCCAGGAACGAGCAGTACTTC.

This clonotype was detected a few times. The CDR3 reads CASSSTGRGNTEAFF. Here the CDR3 DNA reads TGCGCCAGCAGCTCGACAGGGCGGGGGAACACTGAAGCTTTCTTT. V usage is TRBV5-1 and J usage is TRBJ1-1; 7 bases map to TRBD1. Per the germline V gene, CDR1 is SGHRS and CDR2 is YFSETQ. The CDR3 covers 15 residues. Trimming cost V 3 bases and J 1 base; bases outside gene matches: 6.

This clonotype was seen a few times. The rearrangement uses TRBV19 and TRBJ1-2; maybe TRBD1 (6 bases). V lost 6 bases, J lost 2 bases, and 13 bases lay in between. The CDR3 has 14 residues. Germline CDR1 and CDR2: LNHDA and SQIVND (reference sequence). CDR3 DNA sequence: TGTGCCAGTAGGATAAACAGGGCCAACTATGGCTACACCTTC. Translation: CASRINRANYGYTF.

This clonotype showed up just a few times. This sequence joins TRBV27 and TRBJ1-6; possibly TRBD1 for D (5 bases). Trimming took 7 bases from V and 4 from J, leaving 14 bases between them. Germline V CDR1 and CDR2: MNHEY, SMNVEV (reference sequence). The CDR3 has 15 amino acids. The CDR3 bases are TGTGCCAGCAACGCCGGGACGGGGTATAATTCACCCCTCCACTTT. Translation gives CASNAGTGYNSPLHF.